These T cell receptor beta chains were read from a single sample in a study of T cells in Graves' hyperthyroidism and ophthalmopathy. MiXCR, run by TCRdb on the multiplex PCR reads, gives a single entry per CDR3 protein. This repertoire shows approximately 600,000 distinct CDR3 sequences, about 14% found once; its top ten account for over 3.5%. The specimen sequenced was blood. These receptors came from a woman in her forties with Graves' ophthalmopathy. Each CDR3 is given with its conserved first and last residue. The D gene is left open where the match is weak. Size is stated for part of the rows, as once, few or many counts, or as a class when the clone is expanded.

abundance	v_gene	d_gene	j_gene	CDR3aa	CDR3nt
many	TRBV29-1	.	TRBJ2-7	CSVLPGSSYEQYF	TGCAGCGTGTTACCCGGGTCCTCCTACGAGCAGTACTTC
many	TRBV6-1	.	TRBJ1-1	CASRTSSTGVTEAFF	TGTGCCAGCAGGACTTCCTCGACAGGAGTCACTGAAGCTTTCTTT
many	TRBV12-3/TRBV12-4	.	TRBJ2-5	CASSLFGGLQETQYF	TGTGCCAGCAGTTTATTCGGGGGGCTCCAAGAGACCCAGTACTTC
many	TRBV20-1	TRBD2	TRBJ2-1	CSARPSGLVYNEQFF	TGCAGTGCTAGACCCTCCGGACTAGTCTACAATGAGCAGTTCTTC
.	TRBV19	TRBD1	TRBJ2-7	CASSIGGTGIYEQYF	TGTGCCAGTAGTATAGGGGGGACAGGCATCTACGAGCAGTACTTC
many	TRBV7-2	.	TRBJ1-6	CASSPRGSPLHF	TGTGCCAGCAGCCCCCGGGGCTCACCCCTCCACTTT
.	TRBV28	TRBD1	TRBJ1-3	CASSTPGQGRGNTIYF	TGTGCCAGCAGTACCCCGGGACAGGGGCGTGGAAACACCATATATTTT
.	TRBV5-1	.	TRBJ2-4	CASSFGTGKNIQYF	TGCGCCAGCAGCTTCGGGACTGGAAAAAACATTCAGTACTTC
few	TRBV28	.	TRBJ1-6	CASRAIYNSPLHF	TGTGCCAGCAGGGCGATTTATAATTCACCCCTCCACTTT
many	TRBV6-1	TRBD1	TRBJ1-3	CASSDRGQGNTIYF	TGTGCCAGCAGTGACAGGGGGCAAGGAAACACCATATATTTT
many	TRBV6-5	.	TRBJ2-2	CASSFQGLTGELFF	TGTGCCAGCAGTTTCCAGGGATTAACCGGGGAGCTGTTTTTT
many	TRBV6-1	.	TRBJ1-3	CASSPTEGSSGNTIYF	TGTGCCAGCAGTCCGACGGAGGGGAGCTCTGGAAACACCATATATTTT
.	TRBV11-2	.	TRBJ1-3	CASSLNPEIYSSGNTIYF	TGTGCCAGCAGCTTAAATCCGGAAATCTATAGCTCTGGAAACACCATATATTTT
.	TRBV29-1	.	TRBJ2-7	CSVEDRPRGYEQYF	TGCAGCGTTGAAGATAGGCCCAGGGGCTACGAGCAGTACTTC
many	TRBV30	.	TRBJ1-1	CAWSGTGISEAFF	TGTGCCTGGAGTGGAACAGGGATCTCTGAAGCTTTCTTT
.	TRBV11-2	TRBD2	TRBJ2-7	CASSSRTSGSVLEQYF	TGTGCCAGCAGCTCGAGGACTAGCGGGAGCGTCCTCGAGCAGTACTTC
.	TRBV28	TRBD2	TRBJ2-2	CASSFPGLAGVSGELFF	TGTGCCAGCAGTTTCCCCGGACTAGCGGGAGTTTCCGGGGAGCTGTTTTTT
many	TRBV28	.	TRBJ1-2	CASTLGGQKDGYTF	TGTGCCAGCACCCTGGGGGGGCAGAAGGATGGCTACACCTTC
.	TRBV6-1	.	TRBJ1-1	CASSPVWGLNTEAFF	TGTGCCAGCAGCCCGGTTTGGGGTTTGAACACTGAAGCTTTCTTT
many	TRBV28	.	TRBJ2-7	CASSYTLEQYF	TGTGCCAGCAGTTACACTCTCGAGCAGTACTTC
many	TRBV27	.	TRBJ2-5	CASTPRGEEPFRPGQMRTQYF	TGTGCCAGCACGCCGCGGGGGGAGGAACCCTTTAGACCGGGACAGATGAGGACCCAGTACTTC
few	TRBV6-1	.	TRBJ2-6	CASIRGSGANVLTF	TGTGCCAGTATAAGGGGCTCTGGGGCCAACGTCCTGACTTTC
many	TRBV7-6	.	TRBJ2-2	CASSPSVTPTGELFF	TGTGCCAGCAGCCCTAGCGTGACACCCACCGGGGAGCTGTTTTTT
many	TRBV20-1	TRBD2	TRBJ2-5	CSAGPSGREETQYF	TGCAGTGCTGGCCCTAGCGGGAGGGAAGAGACCCAGTACTTC
.	TRBV7-3	TRBD1	TRBJ1-1	CASSNTGAGRTEAFF	TGTGCCAGCAGCAACACAGGGGCAGGGAGGACTGAAGCTTTCTTT
many	TRBV6-5	.	TRBJ2-5	CASSYSIRETQYF	TGTGCCAGCAGTTACTCGATCCGGGAGACCCAGTACTTC
many	TRBV27	TRBD1	TRBJ1-1	CASSLMGQTYTEAFF	TGTGCCAGCAGTTTAATGGGACAGACGTACACTGAAGCTTTCTTT
many	TRBV4-1	.	TRBJ2-5	CASSQEGSGNQETQYF	TGCGCCAGCAGCCAAGAAGGGTCAGGGAACCAAGAGACCCAGTACTTC
.	TRBV7-2	.	TRBJ2-1	CASSLVQTEQFF	TGTGCCAGCAGCTTAGTACAAACTGAGCAGTTCTTC
many	TRBV28	.	TRBJ2-7	CASGWGGYEQYF	TGTGCCAGCGGATGGGGAGGCTACGAGCAGTACTTC
few	TRBV6-2/TRBV6-3	TRBD2	TRBJ2-2	CASSYSSGTSERSRELFF	TGTGCCAGCAGTTACTCTTCGGGGACTAGCGAGAGGTCACGGGAGCTGTTTTTT
.	TRBV12-5	.	TRBJ2-7	CASGPGVSSYEQYF	TGTGCTAGTGGTCCCGGAGTATCAAGCTACGAGCAGTACTTC
.	TRBV20-1	TRBD2	TRBJ2-3	CSARDHGGGNTDTQYF	TGCAGTGCTAGAGATCATGGCGGGGGAAACACAGATACGCAGTATTTT
.	TRBV5-1	.	TRBJ1-3	CASSEGSGNTIYF	TGCGCCAGCAGTGAGGGGTCCGGAAACACCATATATTTT
.	TRBV11-2	TRBD1	TRBJ1-1	CASSELPGQGARSTEAFF	TGTGCCAGCAGCGAACTTCCGGGACAGGGGGCGCGGAGCACTGAAGCTTTCTTT
.	TRBV6-1	.	TRBJ2-2	CASTRTGINTGELFF	TGTGCCAGCACCCGGACCGGAATAAACACCGGGGAGCTGTTTTTT
.	TRBV5-1	TRBD1	TRBJ2-5	CASSHDRGKETQYF	TGCGCCAGCAGCCACGACAGGGGGAAGGAGACCCAGTACTTC
many	TRBV20-1	.	TRBJ2-7	CSALAPGGSYGQYF	TGCAGTGCTTTAGCGCCCGGCGGCTCCTACGGCCAGTACTTC
many	TRBV20-1	.	TRBJ2-7	CSGMDSDSYEQYF	TGCAGTGGTATGGACAGCGACTCCTACGAGCAGTACTTC
many	TRBV19	.	TRBJ1-1	CASSSQGPLTEAFF	TGTGCCAGTAGTTCCCAGGGGCCGCTGACTGAAGCTTTCTTT
.	TRBV11-2	.	TRBJ2-2	CASSVMNTGELFF	TGTGCCAGCAGCGTTATGAACACCGGGGAGCTGTTTTTT
many	TRBV4-1	.	TRBJ2-7	CASSQVVSGTYEQYF	TGCGCCAGCAGCCAAGTAGTTTCAGGGACCTACGAGCAGTACTTC
many	TRBV12-3/TRBV12-4	.	TRBJ1-1	CASSGPGNTEAFF	TGTGCCAGCAGTGGCCCGGGGAACACTGAAGCTTTCTTT
many	TRBV4-3	.	TRBJ2-5	CASSQVFLAQETQYF	TGCGCCAGCAGCCAAGTATTTCTGGCCCAAGAGACCCAGTACTTC
.	TRBV4-2	.	TRBJ1-5	CASSQEHFPGLGNQPQHF	TGTGCCAGCAGCCAAGAGCATTTCCCGGGTTTGGGCAATCAGCCCCAGCATTTT
.	TRBV29-1	.	TRBJ2-3	CSVAGHYGTDTQYF	TGCAGCGTTGCAGGTCACTACGGCACAGATACGCAGTATTTT
many	TRBV6-2/TRBV6-3	.	TRBJ2-2	CAIQGPGELFF	TGTGCCATCCAGGGCCCCGGGGAGCTGTTTTTT